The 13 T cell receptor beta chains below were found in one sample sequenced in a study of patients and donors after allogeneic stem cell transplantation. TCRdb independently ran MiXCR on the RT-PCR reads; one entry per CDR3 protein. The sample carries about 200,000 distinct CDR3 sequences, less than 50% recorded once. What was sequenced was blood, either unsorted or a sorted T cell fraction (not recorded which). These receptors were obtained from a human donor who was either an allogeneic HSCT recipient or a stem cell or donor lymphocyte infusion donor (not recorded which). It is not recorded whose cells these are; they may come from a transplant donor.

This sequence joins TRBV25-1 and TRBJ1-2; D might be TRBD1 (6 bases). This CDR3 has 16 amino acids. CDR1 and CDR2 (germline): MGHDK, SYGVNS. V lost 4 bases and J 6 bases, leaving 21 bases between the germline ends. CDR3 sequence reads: CASSAPTHREADGYTF. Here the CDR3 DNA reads TGTGCCAGCAGTGCCCCCACCCACAGGGAGGCTGATGGCTACACCTTC.

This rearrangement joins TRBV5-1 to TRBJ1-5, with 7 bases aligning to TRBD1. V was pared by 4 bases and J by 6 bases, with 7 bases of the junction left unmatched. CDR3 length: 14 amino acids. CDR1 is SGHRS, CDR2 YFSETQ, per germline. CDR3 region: CASSPGTESQPQHF. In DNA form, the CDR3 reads TGCGCCAGCAGCCCCGGGACAGAAAGTCAGCCCCAGCATTTT.

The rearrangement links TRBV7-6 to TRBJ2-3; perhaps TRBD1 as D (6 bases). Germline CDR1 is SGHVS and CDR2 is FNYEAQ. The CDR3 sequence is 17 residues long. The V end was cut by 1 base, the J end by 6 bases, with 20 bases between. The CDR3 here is CASSLGGGSGGPDTQYF. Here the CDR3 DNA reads TGTGCCAGCAGCTTAGGAGGGGGATCTGGGGGCCCCGATACGCAGTATTTT.

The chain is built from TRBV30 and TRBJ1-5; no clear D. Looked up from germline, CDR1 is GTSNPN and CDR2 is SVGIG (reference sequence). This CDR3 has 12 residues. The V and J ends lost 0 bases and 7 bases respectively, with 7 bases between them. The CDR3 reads CAWSVGGQPQHF. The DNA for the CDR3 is TGTGCCTGGAGTGTAGGCGGCCAGCCCCAGCATTTT.

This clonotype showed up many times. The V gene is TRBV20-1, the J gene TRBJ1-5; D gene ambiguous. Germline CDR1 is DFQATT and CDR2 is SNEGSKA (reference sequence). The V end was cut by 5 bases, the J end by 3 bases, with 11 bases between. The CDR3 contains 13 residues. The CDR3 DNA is TGCAGTGCTTCAACGGACGTCAATCAGCCCCAGCATTTT. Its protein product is CSASTDVNQPQHF.

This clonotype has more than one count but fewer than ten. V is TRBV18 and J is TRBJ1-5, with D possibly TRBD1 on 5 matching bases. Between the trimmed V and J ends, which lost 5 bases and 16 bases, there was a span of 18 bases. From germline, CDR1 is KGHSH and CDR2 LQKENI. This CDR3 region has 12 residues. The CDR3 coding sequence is TGTGCCAGCTCAGCAACGGGACGGACTCAACATTTT. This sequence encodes CASSATGRTQHF.

The CDR3 protein is CSVGRLSPSNEQFF. Written as DNA, the CDR3 is TGCAGCGTTGGGCGTCTCTCCCCTTCCAATGAGCAGTTCTTC. This chain uses TRBV29-1 with TRBJ2-1; D call uncertain. V lost 4 bases and J 6 bases, leaving 16 bases between the germline ends. Germline CDR1 reads SQVTM; CDR2 reads ANQGSEA. The CDR3 extends over 14 amino acids.

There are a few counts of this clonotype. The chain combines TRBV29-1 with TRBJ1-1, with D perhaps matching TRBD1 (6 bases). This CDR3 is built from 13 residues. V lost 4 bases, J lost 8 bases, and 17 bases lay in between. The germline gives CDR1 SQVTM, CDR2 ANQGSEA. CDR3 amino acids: CSVGPRRGTEAFF. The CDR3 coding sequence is TGCAGCGTTGGTCCTAGGAGGGGGACAGAAGCTTTCTTT.

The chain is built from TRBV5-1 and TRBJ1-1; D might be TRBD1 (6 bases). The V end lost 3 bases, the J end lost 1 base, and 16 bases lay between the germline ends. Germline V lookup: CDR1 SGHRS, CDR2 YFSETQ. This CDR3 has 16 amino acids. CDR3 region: CASSWHGGSSNTEAFF. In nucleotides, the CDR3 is TGCGCCAGCAGCTGGCACGGGGGCAGCTCGAACACTGAAGCTTTCTTT.

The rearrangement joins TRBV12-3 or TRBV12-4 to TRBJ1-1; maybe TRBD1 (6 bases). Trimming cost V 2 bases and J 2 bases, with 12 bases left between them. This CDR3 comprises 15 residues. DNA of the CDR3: TGTGCCAGCAGTTTAAACGGGGGCTATAACACTGAAGCTTTCTTT. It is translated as CASSLNGGYNTEAFF.

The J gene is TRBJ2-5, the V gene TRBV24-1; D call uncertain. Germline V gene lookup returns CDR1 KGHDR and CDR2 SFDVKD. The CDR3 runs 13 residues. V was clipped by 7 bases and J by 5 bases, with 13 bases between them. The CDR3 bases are TGTGCCACCAGGGCAACGTCTCGGGAGACCCAGTACTTC. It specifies CATRATSRETQYF.

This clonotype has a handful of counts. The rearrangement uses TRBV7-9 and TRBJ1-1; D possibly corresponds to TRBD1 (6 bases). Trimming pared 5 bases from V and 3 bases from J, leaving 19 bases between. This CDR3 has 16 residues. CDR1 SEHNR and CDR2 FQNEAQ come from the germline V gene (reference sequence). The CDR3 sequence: CASSRLDGGEYTEAFF. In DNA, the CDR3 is TGTGCCAGCAGCCGTCTCGATGGGGGCGAGTACACTGAAGCTTTCTTT.

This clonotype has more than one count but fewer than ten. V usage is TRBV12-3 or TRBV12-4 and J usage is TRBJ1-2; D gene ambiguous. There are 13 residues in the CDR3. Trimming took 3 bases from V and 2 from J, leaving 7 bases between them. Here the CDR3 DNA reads TGTGCCAGCAGTTTCGAGTCAAACTATGGCTACACCTTC. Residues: CASSFESNYGYTF.